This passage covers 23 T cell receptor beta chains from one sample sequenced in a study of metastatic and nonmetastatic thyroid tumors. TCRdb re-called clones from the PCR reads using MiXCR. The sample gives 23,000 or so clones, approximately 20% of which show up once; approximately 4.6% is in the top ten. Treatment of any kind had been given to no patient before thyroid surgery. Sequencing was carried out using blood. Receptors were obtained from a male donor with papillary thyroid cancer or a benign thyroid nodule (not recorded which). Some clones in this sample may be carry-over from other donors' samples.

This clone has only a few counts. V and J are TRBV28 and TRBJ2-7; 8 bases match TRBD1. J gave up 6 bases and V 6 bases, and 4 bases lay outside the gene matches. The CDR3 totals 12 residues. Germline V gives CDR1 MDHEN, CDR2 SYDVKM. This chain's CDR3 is CASSTGGSEQYF. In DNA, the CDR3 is TGTGCCAGCAGCACAGGGGGGAGCGAGCAGTACTTC. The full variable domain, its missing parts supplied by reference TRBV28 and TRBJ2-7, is DVKVTQSSRYLVKRTGEKVFLECVQDMDHENMFWYRQDPGLGLRLIYFSYDVKMKEKGDIPEGYSVSREKKERFSLILESASTNQTSMYLCASSTGGSEQYFGPGTRLTVT.

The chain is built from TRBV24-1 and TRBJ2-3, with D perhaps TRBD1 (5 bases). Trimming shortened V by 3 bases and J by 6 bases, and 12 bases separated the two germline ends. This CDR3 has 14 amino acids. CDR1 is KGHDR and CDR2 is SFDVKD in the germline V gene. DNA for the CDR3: TGTGCCACCAGTGATCCCCAGGGTAGTGATACGCAGTATTTT. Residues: CATSDPQGSDTQYF.

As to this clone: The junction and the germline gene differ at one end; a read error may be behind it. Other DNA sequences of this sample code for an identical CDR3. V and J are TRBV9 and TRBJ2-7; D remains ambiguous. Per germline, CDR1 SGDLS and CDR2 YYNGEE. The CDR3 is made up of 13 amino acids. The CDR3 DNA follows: TGCGCCAGCAGCGTGGTCTCGTCCTACGAGCAGTACTTC. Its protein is CASSVVSSYEQYF. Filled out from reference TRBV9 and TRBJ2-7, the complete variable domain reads DSGVTQTPKHLITATGQRVTLRCSPRSGDLSVYWYQQSLDQGLQFLIQYYNGEERAKGNILERFSAQQFPDLHSELNLSSLELGDSALYFCASSVVSSYEQYFGPGTRLTVT.

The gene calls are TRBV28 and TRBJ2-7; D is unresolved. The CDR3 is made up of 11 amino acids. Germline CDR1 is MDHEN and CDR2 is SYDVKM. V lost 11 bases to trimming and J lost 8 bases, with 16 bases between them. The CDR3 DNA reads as TGTGCCGTTTCGACCCGGTACCAGCAGTACTTC. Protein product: CAVSTRYQQYF.

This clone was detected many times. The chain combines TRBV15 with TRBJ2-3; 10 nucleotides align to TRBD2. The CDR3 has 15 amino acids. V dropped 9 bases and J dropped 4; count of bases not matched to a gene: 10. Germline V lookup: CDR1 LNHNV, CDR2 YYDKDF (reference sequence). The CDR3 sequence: CATGPGLAASDTQYF. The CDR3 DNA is TGTGCCACGGGACCAGGACTAGCGGCGTCAGATACGCAGTATTTT.

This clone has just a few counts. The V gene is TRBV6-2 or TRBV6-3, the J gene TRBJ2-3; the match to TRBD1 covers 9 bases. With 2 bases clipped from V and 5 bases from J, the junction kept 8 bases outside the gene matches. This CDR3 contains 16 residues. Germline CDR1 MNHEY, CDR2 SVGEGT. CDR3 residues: CASSYLTGGAEDTQYF. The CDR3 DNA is TGTGCCAGCAGTTACCTTACAGGGGGCGCAGAAGATACGCAGTATTTT.

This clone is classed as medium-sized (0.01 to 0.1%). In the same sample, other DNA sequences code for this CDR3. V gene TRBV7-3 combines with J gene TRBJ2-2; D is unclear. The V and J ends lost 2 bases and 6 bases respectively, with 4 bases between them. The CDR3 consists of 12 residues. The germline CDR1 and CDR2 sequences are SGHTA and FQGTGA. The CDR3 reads CASSLRSGELFF. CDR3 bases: TGTGCCAGCAGCTTACGGTCCGGGGAGCTGTTTTTT.

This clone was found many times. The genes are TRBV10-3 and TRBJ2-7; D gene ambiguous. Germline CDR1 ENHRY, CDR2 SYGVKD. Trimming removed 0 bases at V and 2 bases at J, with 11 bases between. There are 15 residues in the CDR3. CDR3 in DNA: TGTGCCATCAGTGAGTCGAATTCGGTTGCCTACGAGCAGTACTTC. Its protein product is CAISESNSVAYEQYF.

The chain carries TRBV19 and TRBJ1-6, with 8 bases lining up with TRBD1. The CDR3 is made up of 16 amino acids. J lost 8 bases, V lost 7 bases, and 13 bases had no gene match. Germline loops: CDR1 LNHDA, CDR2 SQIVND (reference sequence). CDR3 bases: TGTGCCAGTAAGCTTTCGACTCCACAGGGGGATTCACCCCTCCACTTT. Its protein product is CASKLSTPQGDSPLHF.

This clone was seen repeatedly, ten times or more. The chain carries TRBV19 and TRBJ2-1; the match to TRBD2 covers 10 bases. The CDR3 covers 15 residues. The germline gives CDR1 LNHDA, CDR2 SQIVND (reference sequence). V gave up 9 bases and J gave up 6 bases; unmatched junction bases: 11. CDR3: CASKREGSGRNEQFF. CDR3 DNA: TGTGCCAGCAAGCGGGAGGGCTCCGGGCGCAATGAGCAGTTCTTC.

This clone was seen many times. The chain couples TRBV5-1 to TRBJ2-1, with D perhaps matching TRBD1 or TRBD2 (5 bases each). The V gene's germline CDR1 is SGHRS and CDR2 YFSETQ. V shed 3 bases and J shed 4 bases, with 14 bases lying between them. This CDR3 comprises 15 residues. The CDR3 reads CASSSGAGSYNEQFF. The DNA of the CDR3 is TGCGCCAGCAGCTCCGGGGCAGGATCTTACAATGAGCAGTTCTTC.

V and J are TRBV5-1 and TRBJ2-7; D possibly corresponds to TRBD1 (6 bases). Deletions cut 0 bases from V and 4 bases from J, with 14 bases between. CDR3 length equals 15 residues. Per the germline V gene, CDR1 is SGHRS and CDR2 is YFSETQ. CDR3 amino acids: CASSLEPRGGYEQYF. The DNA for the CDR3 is TGCGCCAGCAGCTTGGAGCCCCGAGGGGGATACGAGCAGTACTTC. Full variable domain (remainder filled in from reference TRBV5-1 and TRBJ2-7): KAGVTQTPRYLIKTRGQQVTLSCSPISGHRSVSWYQQTPGQGLQFLFEYFSETQRNKGNFPGRFSGRQFSNSRSEMNVSTLELGDSALYLCASSLEPRGGYEQYFGPGTRLTVT.

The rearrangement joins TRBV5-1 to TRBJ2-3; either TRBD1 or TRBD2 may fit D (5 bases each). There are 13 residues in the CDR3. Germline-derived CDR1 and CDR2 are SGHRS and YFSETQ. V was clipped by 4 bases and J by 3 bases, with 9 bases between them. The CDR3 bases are TGCGCCAGCAGCGGGGGAGAGACAGATACGCAGTATTTT. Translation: CASSGGETDTQYF.

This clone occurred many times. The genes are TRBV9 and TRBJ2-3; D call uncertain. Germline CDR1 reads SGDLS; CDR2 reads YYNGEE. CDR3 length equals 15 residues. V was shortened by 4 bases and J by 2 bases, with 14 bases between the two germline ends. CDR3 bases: TGTGCCAGCAGCTCAAGCGACTTGGACACAGATACGCAGTATTTT. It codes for CASSSSDLDTDTQYF.

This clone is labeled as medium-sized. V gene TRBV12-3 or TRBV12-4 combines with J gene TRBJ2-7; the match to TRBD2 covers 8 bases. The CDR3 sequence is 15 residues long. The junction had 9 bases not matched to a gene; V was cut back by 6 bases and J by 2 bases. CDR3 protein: CASSPFPGGPYEQYF. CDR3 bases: TGTGCCAGCAGCCCCTTTCCGGGAGGGCCCTACGAGCAGTACTTC.

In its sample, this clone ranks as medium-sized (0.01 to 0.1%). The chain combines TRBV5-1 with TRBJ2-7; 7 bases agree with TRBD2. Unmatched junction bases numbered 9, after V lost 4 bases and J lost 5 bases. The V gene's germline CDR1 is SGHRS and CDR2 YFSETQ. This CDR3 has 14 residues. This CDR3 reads CASSPGSGNHEQYF. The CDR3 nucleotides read TGCGCCAGCAGCCCCGGGAGCGGGAATCACGAGCAGTACTTC.

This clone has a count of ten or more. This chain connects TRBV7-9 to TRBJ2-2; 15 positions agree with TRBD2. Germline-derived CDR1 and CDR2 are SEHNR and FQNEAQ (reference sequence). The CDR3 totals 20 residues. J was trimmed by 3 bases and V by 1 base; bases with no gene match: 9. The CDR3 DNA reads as TGTGCCAGCAGCTTAGGAACCGGGACTAGCGGGAGGCTGGACACCGGGGAGCTGTTTTTT. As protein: CASSLGTGTSGRLDTGELFF.

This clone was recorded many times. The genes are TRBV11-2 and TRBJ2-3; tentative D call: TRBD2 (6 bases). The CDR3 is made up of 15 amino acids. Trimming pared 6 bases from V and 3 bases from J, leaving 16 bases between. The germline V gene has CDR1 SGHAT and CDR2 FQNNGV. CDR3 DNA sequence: TGTGCCAGCAGACGGGGCGGAGGGATGACAGATACGCAGTATTTT. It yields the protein CASRRGGGMTDTQYF.

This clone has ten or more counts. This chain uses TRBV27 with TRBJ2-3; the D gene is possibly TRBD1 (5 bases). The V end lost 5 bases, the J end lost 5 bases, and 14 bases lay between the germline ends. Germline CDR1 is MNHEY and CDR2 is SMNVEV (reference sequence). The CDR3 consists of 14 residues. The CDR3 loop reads CASSQRSGIDTQYF. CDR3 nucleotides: TGTGCCAGCAGTCAGCGCTCAGGGATAGATACGCAGTATTTT.

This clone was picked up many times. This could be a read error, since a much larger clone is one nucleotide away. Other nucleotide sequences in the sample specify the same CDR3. The DNA of the CDR3 is TGCGCCAGCAGCCCCGGGACGAGCGGGATATACGAGCAGTACTTC. Translating it yields CASSPGTSGIYEQYF. The chain employs TRBV5-1 and TRBJ2-7, with TRBD2 identical over 7 bases. Trimming took 4 bases from V and 4 from J; bases not matched to a gene: 11. CDR1 and CDR2 (germline): SGHRS, YFSETQ. The CDR3 extends over 15 amino acids.

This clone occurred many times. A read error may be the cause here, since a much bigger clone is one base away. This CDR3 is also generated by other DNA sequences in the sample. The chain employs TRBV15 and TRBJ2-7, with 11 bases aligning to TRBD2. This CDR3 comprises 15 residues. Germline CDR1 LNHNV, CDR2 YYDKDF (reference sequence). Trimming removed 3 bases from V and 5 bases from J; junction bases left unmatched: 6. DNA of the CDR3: TGTGCCACCAGCAGGGACGGGACTAGCGGAAACGAGCAGTACTTC. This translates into CATSRDGTSGNEQYF.

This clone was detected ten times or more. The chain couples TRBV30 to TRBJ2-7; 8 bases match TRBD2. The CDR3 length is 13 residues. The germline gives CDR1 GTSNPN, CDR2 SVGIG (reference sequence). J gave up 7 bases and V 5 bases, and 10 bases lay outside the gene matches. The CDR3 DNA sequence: TGTGCCTGGGACACTAGCGGCATGTTGGAGCAGTACTTC. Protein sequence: CAWDTSGMLEQYF. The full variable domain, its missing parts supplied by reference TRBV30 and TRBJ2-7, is SQTIHQWPATLVQPVGSPLSLECTVEGTSNPNLYWYRQAAGRGLQLLFYSVGIGQISSEVPQNLSASRPQDRQFILSSKKLLLSDSGFYLCAWDTSGMLEQYFGPGTRLTVT.

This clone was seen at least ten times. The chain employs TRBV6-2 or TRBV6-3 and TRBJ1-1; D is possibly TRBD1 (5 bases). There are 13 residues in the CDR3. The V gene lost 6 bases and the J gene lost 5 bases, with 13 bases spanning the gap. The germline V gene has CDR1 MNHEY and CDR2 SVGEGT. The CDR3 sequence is CASSPGTVTEAFF. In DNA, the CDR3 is TGTGCCAGCAGCCCCGGGACGGTAACTGAAGCTTTCTTT.